This T cell receptor beta chain was recovered during a study of blood T cell repertoires in COVID-19 (dated by TCRdb to about 2020). Study-level background: Collaborator samples came from the United States, Italy and Spain and covered acute and convalescent phases of COVID-19. The prospective study material was composed of cDNA or gDNA derived from T cells, B-cell-depleted T cells, or PBMCs. Subjects who had been exposed to COVID-19, were actively infected with it, or had recovered from it provided the deeply sampled blood TCRbeta repertoires that made up the dataset. The repertoires were released in a freely available public database intended as a resource for research on the immune response to SARS-CoV-2. Samples came from the ongoing ImmuneRACE study (first 160 participants) plus 1,254 subjects from 6 global collaborators. A de-identified subject ID, COVID-19 status, age in years and sex were almost always included in the sample metadata. Where HLA class I and class II types were available, the types were taken from metadata supplied by the sample provider, not from assay-based typing. Points the paper makes about the study in general: How much clinical and demographic metadata was included differed by source and by participant, and the metadata was provided uncurated.

V lost 4 bases and J lost 9 bases; the stretch between them is 13 bases long. The CDR3 runs 13 residues from the cysteine to the phenylalanine. The read is trimmed to its CDR3 DNA, 39 bases read in frame from base 1. CDR1 and CDR2 are read off the germline V gene (reference sequence) as GTSNPN and SVGIG. For this clone: What this receptor recognizes is not known. It has no much larger one-base neighbor in the sample; base qualities were not kept.

The immunoSEQ Assay, a bias-controlled multiplex PCR, was used to amplify TCRbeta CDR3 regions from genomic DNA. The paper's processing steps were these. Nucleated cell counts per sample were estimated from amplification of reference gene primers within the assay. To quantify the absolute abundance of each unique TCRbeta CDR3 rearrangement, sequence reads were collapsed and filtered. For each sample, productive Simpson clonality was calculated as the square root of Simpson's diversity index over productive rearrangements. The immuneACCESS repertoire file appears here via TCRdb, limited to in-frame rearrangements. These files lack a portion of the clones; in checked studies, under half of the deficit traces to unresolved V genes, and the cause of the others is not known. V and J calls and clone size come straight from that table; D and trimming were deduced from the DNA. The sample table holds 300,000 to 400,000 clones, of which 88% were seen once. Clones ranked in the top ten supply around 6.6% of the sample.

In Seattle, one collaborating source enrolled patients while the infection was active and tracked those patients longitudinally over the course of disease. Each collaborating institution followed its own protocols to collect whole blood in K2EDTA tubes. For TCRbeta analysis, collaborator samples were shipped as frozen whole blood, as isolated PBMCs, or as DNA extracted from either sample type. Sequenced sample: peripheral blood. The rearranged segments are TRBV30 and TRBJ1-6; D gene: possibly TRBD1, on 5 matching bases. The TCR was taken from a woman aged 70-85 years with COVID-19, enrolled during active disease. The bases are TGTGCCTGGACCCCTCAGGGCACTTCACCCCTCCACTTT. It encodes CAWTPQGTSPLHF.